Each of the 16 T cell receptor beta chains below was sequenced from the same sample in a study of shared clonotypes between healthy human individuals. The repertoire was sequenced with immunoSEQ multiplex PCR; TCRdb's copy has only in-frame clones and lacks some. The repertoire includes roughly 1,600,000 clones, roughly 98.5% of them detected once, and roughly 0.36% sits in the top ten. The source material was naive CD4+ T cells sorted from blood. The subset denotes: CD45RA+ positively selected. Receptors originate from a man in his thirties or forties in good health.

Comment on this clone: The sample has other DNA sequences that encode this CDR3 too. This chain uses TRBV27 with TRBJ2-7; D is perhaps TRBD1 (6 bases). CDR3 size: 15 residues. Germline V gene lookup returns CDR1 MNHEY and CDR2 SMNVEV (reference sequence). Trimming pared 0 bases from V and 1 base from J, leaving 10 bases between. CDR3 nucleotides: TGTGCCAGCAGTTTATCCACAGGGAGATCCTACGAGCAGTACTTC. It encodes CASSLSTGRSYEQYF.

This rearrangement joins TRBV5-1 to TRBJ2-7; D is uncertain. From germline, CDR1 is SGHRS and CDR2 YFSETQ. The CDR3 loop spans 13 amino acids. Trimming shortened V by 0 bases and J by 3 bases, and 7 bases separated the two germline ends. The CDR3 bases are TGCGCCAGCAGCTTGGTTAGTAACTACGAGCAGTACTTC. Translating it yields CASSLVSNYEQYF.

V is TRBV6-1 and J is TRBJ2-5; 8 bases align to TRBD1. CDR3 length: 13 residues. V lost 10 bases to trimming and J lost 3 bases; unmatched junction nucleotides: 7. Germline loops: CDR1 MNHNS, CDR2 SASEGT. The CDR3 DNA is TGTGCCAACCGAGAGACAGGGGAAGAGACCCAGTACTTC. Translation gives CANRETGEETQYF.

V gene TRBV19 combines with J gene TRBJ1-5; 7 bases are shared with TRBD1. The CDR3 covers 13 residues. Germline values: CDR1 LNHDA, CDR2 SQIVND (reference sequence). J was trimmed by 7 bases and V by 6 bases; bases with no gene match: 6. The CDR3 loop is CASRYRGEQPQHF. The CDR3 nucleotides read TGTGCCAGTAGGTACAGGGGTGAGCAGCCCCAGCATTTT.

The J gene is TRBJ2-1, the V gene TRBV5-6, with TRBD2 matching over 9 bases. This CDR3 has 16 amino acids. Trimming took 3 bases from V and 5 from J; bases not matched to a gene: 9. The germline V gene has CDR1 SGHDT and CDR2 YYEEEE. CDR3 sequence (DNA): TGTGCCAGCAGCTCCCTACTAGCGGGTCCTAACAATGAGCAGTTCTTC. Its protein is CASSSLLAGPNNEQFF.

The V and J genes are TRBV4-3 and TRBJ2-7; maybe TRBD2 (5 bases). This CDR3 is 15 amino acids long. V was clipped by 1 base and J by 3 bases, with 13 bases between them. The germline V gene encodes CDR1 LGHNA and CDR2 YSLEER. CDR3 residues: CASSQGSSLNYEQYF. The CDR3 DNA sequence: TGCGCCAGCAGCCAAGGGTCTAGCCTAAACTACGAGCAGTACTTC.

The chain is built from TRBV14 and TRBJ2-3; 7 bases are shared with TRBD2. CDR3 length equals 15 residues. With 0 bases clipped from V and 3 bases from J, the junction kept 3 bases outside the gene matches. Per germline, CDR1 SGHDN and CDR2 FVKESK. The CDR3 sequence is CASSQEVLATDTQYF. The CDR3 nucleotides read TGTGCCAGCAGCCAAGAGGTACTAGCGACAGATACGCAGTATTTT.

This sequence joins TRBV7-8 and TRBJ2-4; TRBD2 matches at 10 bases. The CDR3 runs to 17 residues. Germline CDR1 is SGHVS and CDR2 is FQNEAQ. Trimming removed 5 bases from V and 0 bases from J; junction bases left unmatched: 7. DNA for the CDR3: TGTGCCAGCAGCCGTGGCGGACTAGCGGTAGCCAAAAACATTCAGTACTTC. Translated, it gives CASSRGGLAVAKNIQYF.

This clone has only one observation. The chain recombines TRBV6-1 with TRBJ2-7, with TRBD2 matching 13 bases. Germline values: CDR1 MNHNS, CDR2 SASEGT. The V gene end was trimmed by 8 bases and the J gene end by 4 bases; junction bases not matched to a gene: 5. The CDR3 covers 14 residues. In DNA form, the CDR3 reads TGTGCCAGCGGGGGACTAGCGGGGATGTACGAGCAGTACTTC. Protein: CASGGLAGMYEQYF.

The chain recombines TRBV29-1 with TRBJ2-3; TRBD1 matches at 7 bases. The V gene's germline CDR1 is SQVTM and CDR2 ANQGSEA. This CDR3 spans 13 amino acids. V gave up 2 bases and J gave up 6 bases; unmatched junction bases: 5. The CDR3 DNA reads TGCAGCGTTGAATACAGGGGATCGGATACGCAGTATTTT. Protein product: CSVEYRGSDTQYF.

CDR3 DNA sequence: TGCGCCAGCAGTGTAGTCCCCCAAGAGACCCAGTACTTC. This translates into CASSVVPQETQYF. V is TRBV10-2 and J is TRBJ2-5; no definite D call. The CDR3 extends over 13 amino acids. Germline CDR1 reads WSHSY; CDR2 reads SAAADI. The V end lost 4 bases, the J end lost 1 base, and 7 bases lay between the germline ends.

The chain combines TRBV5-1 with TRBJ1-3, with D unresolved. The germline V and J ends were trimmed by 7 bases and 4 bases, with 12 bases remaining between them. CDR1 is SGHRS, CDR2 YFSETQ, per germline. The CDR3 is 13 amino acids. The CDR3 DNA is TGCGCCAGCCAACGCGAGAGCGGAAACACCATATATTTT. Protein product: CASQRESGNTIYF.

This chain joins TRBV7-8 and TRBJ2-5, with D perhaps matching TRBD1 or TRBD2 (5 bases each). Trimming left V 1 base short and J 5 bases short, with 8 bases between. There are 13 residues in the CDR3. Germline CDR1 and CDR2: SGHVS and FQNEAQ. The DNA of the CDR3 is TGTGCCAGCAGCTTAGGGGGACGGGAGACCCAGTACTTC. This translates into CASSLGGRETQYF.

The chain carries TRBV6-1 and TRBJ2-1; 9 bases map to TRBD1. Looked up from germline, CDR1 is MNHNS and CDR2 is SASEGT. J lost 3 bases, V lost 1 base, and 13 bases had no gene match. This CDR3 is 19 amino acids long. CDR3 in DNA: TGTGCCAGCAGTGAAGGTTCTTGGGACAGGGTACTTCACTACAATGAGCAGTTCTTC. Its translation: CASSEGSWDRVLHYNEQFF.

The chain has TRBV7-6 and TRBJ2-7, with D possibly matching TRBD2 (6 bases). This CDR3 region has 14 residues. Germline CDR1 and CDR2: SGHVS and FNYEAQ. The V end was cut by 4 bases, the J end by 0 bases, with 10 bases between. CDR3 nucleotide sequence: TGTGCCAGCAGCTCACACGGGGGCTCCTACGAGCAGTACTTC. Its translation: CASSSHGGSYEQYF.

This clone was counted once. Written as DNA, the CDR3 is TGTGCCAGCAGCCCTGGGGGCAGGGGGCAGCAAGAGACCCAGTACTTC. Its translation: CASSPGGRGQQETQYF. This chain joins TRBV7-3 and TRBJ2-5; 8 nucleotides match TRBD1. Germline values: CDR1 SGHTA, CDR2 FQGTGA. This CDR3 has 16 residues. V trimming: 5 bases; J trimming: 2 bases; junction bases outside the gene matches: 10. Full variable domain (remainder filled in from reference TRBV7-3 and TRBJ2-5): GAGVSQTPSNKVTEKGKYVELRCDPISGHTALYWYRQSLGQGPEFLIYFQGTGAADDSGLPNDRFFAVRPEGSVSTLKIQRTERGDSAVYLCASSPGGRGQQETQYFGPGTRLLVL.